This T cell receptor beta chain was recovered during a study of cytomegalovirus exposure and HLA in healthy donors. Study-wide points: Follow-up analysis seemed to connect common viral pathogens with several of the most significant clusters identified. For presence/absence analyses, sequencing depth was assumed to be roughly uniform across donors. In vitro data verified three CMV-associated chains as specific for CMV antigens.

On this clone: The antigen remains undetermined.

Deletions cut 1 base from V and 3 bases from J, with 13 bases between. This CDR3 is 15 amino acids long. Germline lookup yields CDR1 SGHTA and CDR2 FQGTGA. Amplification used 60 Vbeta primers and 13 Jbeta primers. TCRdb keeps only in-frame clones here, not all; method: immunoSEQ multiplex PCR. The data show approximately 140,000 clones, with roughly 80% seen just once and about an eighth held by the top ten. Sequencing input: PBMCs. The source is a man in his forties in good health and CMV-seropositive. The rearrangement uses TRBV7-3 and TRBJ2-7, with D perhaps matching TRBD2 (6 bases). The CDR3 DNA follows: TGTGCCAGCAGCTTAAGGGGGGACGGAAACTACGAGCAGTACTTC. It encodes CASSLRGDGNYEQYF.